Below are 3 T cell receptor beta chains sequenced from a single sample in a study of blood T cells in healthy people across ages (dated by TCRdb to about 2015). The protocol used for the library was 5' RACE. TCRdb names Illumina HiSeq 2500 as the instrument used. A second PCR of roughly 7 to 11 cycles was performed with a sample-barcoded 5' primer and a J-beta primer mix. The public reads were reanalyzed by TCRdb: fastp trimming at Q25, MiXCR alignment, in-frame beta chains only. CDR3 protein sequences are deduplicated, and each keeps its most common genes and DNA. Here the sample has 1.4 million to 1.5 million distinct CDR3 sequences; around 42% occur a single time. Clones ranked in the top ten supply under 8% of the sample. Sequencing was carried out using blood. Receptors were obtained from a woman under 30 in good health.

The V call is TRBV7-6, the J call TRBJ1-1, with TRBD1 as a possible D gene (6 bases). With 5 bases removed from V and 1 base from J, the gap between germline ends came to 11 bases. Germline V gene lookup returns CDR1 SGHVS and CDR2 FNYEAQ. The CDR3 sequence is 14 residues long. The CDR3 loop is CASSTGTPNTEAFF. In DNA, the CDR3 is TGTGCCAGCAGCACCGGGACACCGAACACTGAAGCTTTCTTT.

This clonotype was seen just once. The chain carries TRBV25-1 and TRBJ2-1; D is possibly TRBD1 or TRBD2 (5 bases each). Looked up from germline, CDR1 is MGHDK and CDR2 is SYGVNS. Trimming took off 3 bases at V and 13 bases at J, with 19 bases between the two ends. This CDR3 is built from 14 residues. The CDR3 spells CASSELNRGGLQFF. CDR3 nucleotides: TGTGCCAGCAGTGAGTTGAATCGGGGCGGGCTCCAGTTCTTC.

This clonotype was seen more than once but under ten times. V is TRBV28 and J is TRBJ2-7; 7 bases line up with TRBD1. Trimming took 2 bases from V and 4 from J; bases not matched to a gene: 14. From germline, CDR1 is MDHEN and CDR2 SYDVKM. The CDR3 contains 17 residues. DNA of the CDR3: TGTGCCAGCAGTTTAGGCCGACAGGGATGGGAACCTTACGAGCAGTACTTC. This gives the protein CASSLGRQGWEPYEQYF.